This TCR beta chain originates from a study of shared clonotypes between healthy human individuals. About the research overall: Those who served as donors were two women and three men between the ages of 18 and 49. Each donor's CD8 memory used one plate, CD8 naive two, each CD4 subset three.

Germline loops: CDR1 MNHEY, CDR2 SVGAGI. Trimming removed 3 bases from V and 11 bases from J; junction bases left unmatched: 11. The CDR3 runs to 14 residues. In the authors' methods: Filtering differed for immunoSEQ, which gave only junction sequences without quality scores. Profiling relied on immunoSEQ multiplex PCR, and the TCRdb table lists in-frame clones only, not all of them. For V, J and clone size, that table is used; D and trimming come from the DNA. The data contain around 1,100,000 clones, around three quarters of them singletons. This chain connects TRBV6-5 to TRBJ1-1; 8 nucleotides match TRBD1. Material for sequencing was memory CD4+ T cells from PBMCs. Sample subset: CD45RA-negative fraction. The source of this sequence is a man aged 18 to 30 in good health. Some clones in this sample may be carry-over from other donors' samples. DNA of the CDR3: TGTGCCAGCAGTTATCAACCAGGGGGCGCGGGGGCTTTCTTT. Protein product: CASSYQPGGAGAFF.